The sample holds a few counts of the clone carrying this TCR beta chain. The antigen remains undetermined. The time point was: healthy volunteer bleed at 2 weeks. Unfractionated whole blood was the source from which total RNA was extracted. The CDR3 is 12 residues long. Between the trimmed V and J ends, which lost 2 bases and 1 base, there was a span of 5 bases. Germline V CDR1 and CDR2: DFQATT, SNEGSKA (reference sequence). The sample comes from a study of human T cells and chemical hapten exposure. At the level of the study: The study traced per-sample TCR yield variation mainly to small differences in pooled library volumes. Regarding the study as a whole: TCRs at high frequency, those above 1 in 1000, did not change with DPC sensitization.

Single cDNA molecules in the library carried unique molecular identifiers attached during preparation. The authors' processing: Sample TCR totals centred on a median of 95,638, ranging about 23,224 to 700,000. Using its own MiXCR run on the RACE reads, TCRdb lists one record per CDR3 protein. Clone size and V and J calls follow TCRdb, not the original study. The sample lists roughly 100,000 distinct CDR3 sequences; approximately 8.2% were seen once. J is TRBJ2-5 and V is TRBV20-1; no clear D. The sequence derives from a female donor in good health. Some clones in this sample may be carry-over from other donors' samples. The material sequenced was whole blood. CDR3 bases: TGCAGTGCTAGACACCTCCAAGAGACCCAGTACTTC. Protein sequence: CSARHLQETQYF.